The clone carrying this T cell receptor (beta chain) was seen ten or more times. No antigen is known for it. Germline lookup yields CDR1 DFQATT and CDR2 SNEGSKA (reference sequence). V gave up 6 bases and J gave up 8 bases, with 22 bases separating them. The CDR3 has 14 residues. With 10-nucleotide random UMIs included, cDNA was synthesized by 5'RACE. Each CDR3 protein is one row after TCRdb ran MiXCR on the 5' RACE reads. Here the sample spans approximately 100,000 distinct CDR3 sequences, 3.5% being singletons. PBMCs stored at -80 C, 2 million in total, were the source of the unsorted libraries. This entry belongs to a study of neurological immune-mediated disorders. Overall study: Secondary progressive cases numbered 3 among the 34 multiple sclerosis patients, while the other 31 were relapsing-remitting. Study-level points and caveats: On phylogenetic grouping, the repertoires of 18 of 34 multiple sclerosis patients fell within one related-CDR3 cluster, constituting a possible signature.

Material: PBMCs. V is TRBV20-1 and J is TRBJ1-1, with a tentative D call TRBD1 (5 bases). The receptor was isolated from a woman between 18 and 29 years old with multiple sclerosis. The CDR3, as DNA: TGCAGTGCCAGAAGGGGTTCGGCGCAGGCGGAAGCTTTCTTT. Encoded protein: CSARRGSAQAEAFF.